The sequence of this T cell receptor (beta chain) was determined in a study of control samples from healthy donors and cancer patients. Some clones are missing from TCRdb's copy, which holds only in-frame ones; the method was immunoSEQ multiplex PCR. The sample records some 90,000 clones, 90% to 95% being singletons. This CDR3 is 15 amino acids long. Germline V gives CDR1 MNHNS, CDR2 SASEGT. Trimming left V 3 bases short and J 3 bases short, with 12 bases between. The sample comprised blood. The sequence derives from a woman aged 30 to 39 in good health. The chain employs TRBV6-1 and TRBJ1-3; tentative D call: TRBD1 (6 bases). The CDR3 here is CASSDLRQVGNTIYF. Written as DNA, the CDR3 is TGTGCCAGCAGTGACCTCAGACAGGTTGGAAACACCATATATTTT.